This TCR beta chain was identified in a study of naive and memory T cell subsets. The library had UMIs added by 3' ligation of an oligonucleotide to TCR cDNA. RNA was extracted from approximately 2.6 ml of whole blood of healthy adults. Input was about 1 to 1,100 ng of DNase-treated total RNA without cell sorting. Germline CDR1 reads KGHDR; CDR2 reads SFDVKD. The germline V and J ends were trimmed by 11 bases and 4 bases, with 17 bases remaining between them. This CDR3 contains 14 residues. Amplification of ligated cDNA took four PCR rounds with SP2 and nested alpha and beta constant primers. For blood and skin samples, reverse transcription used TCR alpha and beta constant primers. TCRdb analysed the 5' RACE reads with MiXCR anew, one entry per CDR3 protein. Altogether 48,000 or so distinct CDR3 sequences are present, roughly 4.7% being singletons, with the ten largest covering around 0.84%. Study-wide results and caveats: TCR transcript changes with activation or differentiation may affect this RNA method.

This clonotype was detected many times. What it binds is not known. The sequence was collected from a female donor in good health. This rearrangement joins TRBV24-1 to TRBJ2-1; a weak D match, TRBD1 (5 bases). Here the CDR3 DNA reads TGTGCCAGCACTGACAGCTCCCGGTACAATGAGCAGTTCTTC. Its protein product is CASTDSSRYNEQFF.